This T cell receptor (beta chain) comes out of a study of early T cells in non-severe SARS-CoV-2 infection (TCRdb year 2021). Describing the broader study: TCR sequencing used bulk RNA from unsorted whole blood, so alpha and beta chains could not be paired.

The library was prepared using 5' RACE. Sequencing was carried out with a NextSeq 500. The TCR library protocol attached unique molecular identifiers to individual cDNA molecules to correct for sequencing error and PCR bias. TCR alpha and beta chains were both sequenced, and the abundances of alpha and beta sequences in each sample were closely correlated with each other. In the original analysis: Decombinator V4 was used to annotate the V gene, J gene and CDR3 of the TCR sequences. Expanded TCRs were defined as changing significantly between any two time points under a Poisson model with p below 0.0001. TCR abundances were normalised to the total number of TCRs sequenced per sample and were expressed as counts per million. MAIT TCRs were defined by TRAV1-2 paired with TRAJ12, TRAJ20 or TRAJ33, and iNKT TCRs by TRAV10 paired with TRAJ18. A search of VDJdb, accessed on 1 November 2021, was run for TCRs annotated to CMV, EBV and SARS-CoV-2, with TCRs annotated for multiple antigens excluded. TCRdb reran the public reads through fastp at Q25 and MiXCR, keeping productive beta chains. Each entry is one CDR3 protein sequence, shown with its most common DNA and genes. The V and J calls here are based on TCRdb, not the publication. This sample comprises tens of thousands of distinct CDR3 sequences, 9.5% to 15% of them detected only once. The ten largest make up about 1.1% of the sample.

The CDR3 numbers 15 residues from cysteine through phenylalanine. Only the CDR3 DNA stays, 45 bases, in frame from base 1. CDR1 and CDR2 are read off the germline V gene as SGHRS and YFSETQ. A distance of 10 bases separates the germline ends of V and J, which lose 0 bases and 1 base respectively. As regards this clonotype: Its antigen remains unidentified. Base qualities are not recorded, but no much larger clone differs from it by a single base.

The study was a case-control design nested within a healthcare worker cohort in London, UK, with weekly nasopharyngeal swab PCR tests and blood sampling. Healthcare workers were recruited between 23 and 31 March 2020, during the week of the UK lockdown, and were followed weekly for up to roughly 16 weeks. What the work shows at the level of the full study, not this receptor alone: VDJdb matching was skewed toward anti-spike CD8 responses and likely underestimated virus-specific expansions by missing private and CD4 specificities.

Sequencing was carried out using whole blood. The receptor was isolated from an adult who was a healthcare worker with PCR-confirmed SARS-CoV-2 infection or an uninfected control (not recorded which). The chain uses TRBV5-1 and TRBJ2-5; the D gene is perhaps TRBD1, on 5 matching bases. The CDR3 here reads CASSLEGPFQETQYF. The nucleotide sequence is TGCGCCAGCAGCTTGGAGGGGCCGTTCCAAGAGACCCAGTACTTC.